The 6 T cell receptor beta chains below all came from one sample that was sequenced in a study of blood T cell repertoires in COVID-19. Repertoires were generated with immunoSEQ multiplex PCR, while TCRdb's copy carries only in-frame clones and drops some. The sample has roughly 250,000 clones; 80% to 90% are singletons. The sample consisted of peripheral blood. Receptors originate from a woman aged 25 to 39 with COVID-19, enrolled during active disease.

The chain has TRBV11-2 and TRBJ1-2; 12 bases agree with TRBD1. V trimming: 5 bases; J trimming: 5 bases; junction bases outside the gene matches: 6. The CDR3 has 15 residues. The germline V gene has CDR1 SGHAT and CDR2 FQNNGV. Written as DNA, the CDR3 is TGTGCCAGCAGCACCGGGACAGGGGGCGGATATGGCTACACCTTC. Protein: CASSTGTGGGYGYTF.

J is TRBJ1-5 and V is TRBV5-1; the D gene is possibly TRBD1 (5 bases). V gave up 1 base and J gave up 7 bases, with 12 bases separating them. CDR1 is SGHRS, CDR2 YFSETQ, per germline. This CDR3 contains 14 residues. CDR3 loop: CASSLRSGEQPQHF. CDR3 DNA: TGCGCCAGCAGCTTGAGGTCGGGGGAGCAGCCCCAGCATTTT.

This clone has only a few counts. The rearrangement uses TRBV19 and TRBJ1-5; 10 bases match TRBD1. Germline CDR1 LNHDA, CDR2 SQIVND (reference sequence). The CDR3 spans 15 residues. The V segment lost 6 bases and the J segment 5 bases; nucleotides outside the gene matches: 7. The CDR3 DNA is TGTGCCAGTAGCATTATGACAGGGGGCGATCAGCCCCAGCATTTT. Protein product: CASSIMTGGDQPQHF.

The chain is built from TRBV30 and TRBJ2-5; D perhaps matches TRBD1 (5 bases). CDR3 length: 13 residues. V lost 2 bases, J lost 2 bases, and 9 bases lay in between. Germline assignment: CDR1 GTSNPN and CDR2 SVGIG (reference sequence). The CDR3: CAWSKQEQETQYF. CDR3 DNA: TGTGCCTGGAGTAAACAGGAGCAAGAGACCCAGTACTTC. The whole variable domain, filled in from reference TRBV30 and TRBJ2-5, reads SQTIHQWPATLVQPVGSPLSLECTVEGTSNPNLYWYRQAAGRGLQLLFYSVGIGQISSEVPQNLSASRPQDRQFILSSKKLLLSDSGFYLCAWSKQEQETQYFGPGTRLLVL.

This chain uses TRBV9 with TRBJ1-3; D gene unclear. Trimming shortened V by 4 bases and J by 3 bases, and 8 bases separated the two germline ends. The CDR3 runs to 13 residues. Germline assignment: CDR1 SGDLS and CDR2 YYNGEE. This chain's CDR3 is CASSLDFGNTIYF. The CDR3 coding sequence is TGTGCCAGCAGCTTAGACTTTGGAAACACCATATATTTT.

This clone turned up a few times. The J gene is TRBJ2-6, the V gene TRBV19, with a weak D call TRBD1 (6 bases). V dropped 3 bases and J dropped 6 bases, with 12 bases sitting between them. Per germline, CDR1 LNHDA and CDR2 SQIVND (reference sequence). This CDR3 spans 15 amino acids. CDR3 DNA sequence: TGTGCCAGTAGTATTGGCGCAGGGGAGGCCAACGTCCTGACTTTC. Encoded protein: CASSIGAGEANVLTF. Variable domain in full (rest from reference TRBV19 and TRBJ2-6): DGGITQSPKYLFRKEGQNVTLSCEQNLNHDAMYWYRQDPGQGLRLIYYSQIVNDFQKGDIAEGYSVSREKKESFPLTVTSAQKNPTAFYLCASSIGAGEANVLTFGAGSRLTVL.